This TCR beta chain was recovered during a study of T cell changes during pregnancy in multiple sclerosis. Sequencing was performed with immunoSEQ multiplex PCR; in TCRdb, only in-frame clones are kept and a portion is missing. In the table there are about 36,000 clones, 88% of which are singletons. V was clipped by 7 bases and J by 4 bases; unmatched bases: 7. This CDR3 has 15 amino acids. Germline CDR1 reads SNHLY; CDR2 reads FYNNEI. The genes are TRBV2 and TRBJ1-6; the match to TRBD1 covers 7 bases. Source: CD4+ T cells from peripheral blood mononuclear cells, taken in the first trimester of pregnancy. The TCR comes from a female donor with multiple sclerosis, enrolled in a pregnancy study. The CDR3 is CASMSAGGYNSPLHF. CDR3 in DNA: TGTGCCAGCATGTCGGCAGGGGGATATAATTCACCCCTCCACTTT.